This T cell receptor beta chain originates from a study of control samples from healthy donors and cancer patients. Repertoires were generated with immunoSEQ multiplex PCR, while TCRdb's copy carries only in-frame clones and drops some. Here the sample spans roughly 120,000 clones, approximately 90% being singletons. This clone has just one count. Trimming cost V 2 bases and J 1 base; bases outside gene matches: 3. The CDR3 is 16 residues long. CDR1 is SGHTA and CDR2 is FQGNSA in the germline V gene. The clonotype was recovered from a man aged 50 to 60 in good health. The chain recombines TRBV7-2 with TRBJ2-5; 11 bases line up with TRBD2. The specimen sequenced was blood. The CDR3 reads CASSLRTSGRQETQYF. CDR3 bases: TGTGCCAGCAGCTTAAGGACTAGCGGGCGCCAAGAGACCCAGTACTTC.